This T cell receptor beta chain emerged from a study of shared clonotypes between healthy human individuals. The CDR3 is 14 amino acids. Germline V CDR1 and CDR2: MGHRA, YSYEKL. The V end lost 4 bases, the J end lost 0 bases, and 9 bases lay between the germline ends. This was a deep-level run. Sequencing was performed with immunoSEQ multiplex PCR; in TCRdb, only in-frame clones are kept and a portion is missing. Here the sample spans 850,000 to 1,200,000 clones, about 75% being singletons. Recent acute infections and vaccinations were absent in the healthy HIV-negative adult donors. Every one of the donors was a Caucasian adult that lived in Nashville, Tennessee. Both subsets, CD45RA+ naive and CD45RA-negative memory, were split from the CD4+ cells.

The clonotype was recovered from a man between 18 and 35 years old in good health. The chain is built from TRBV4-1 and TRBJ2-5, with D hard to call. Sequences were obtained from memory CD4+ T cells sorted from blood. Described subset: CD45RA-negative fraction. The CDR3, as DNA: TGCGCCAGCAGCCCCGCCGGGTACCAAGAGACCCAGTACTTC. This gives the protein CASSPAGYQETQYF.